The sequence of this TCR beta chain was determined in a study of PD-L1 blockade in urothelial cancer. The wider study: The analyses of blood took place 3 weeks (second dose) and 6 weeks after treatment start.

CDR1 and CDR2 from the germline V gene are SGHTA and FQGNSA. The V end was cut by 3 bases, the J end by 5 bases, with 25 bases between. This CDR3 is built from 18 residues. Assay used: immunoSEQ multiplex PCR; TCRdb lists only in-frame clones, some missing. The data show some 110,000 clones, around 93% seen once. Study-wide points: Pretreatment TCR clonality in blood, when below the median, was predictive of better survival.

The time point: peripheral blood 6 weeks after treatment start. Comments on this clone: What it binds is not known.

V and J are TRBV7-2 and TRBJ1-2, with D possibly TRBD1 on 6 matching bases. The sample consisted of PBMCs, taken around atezolizumab (anti-PD-L1) treatment. The clonotype comes from a man aged 55 to 70 with urothelial cancer. In DNA, the CDR3 is TGTGCCAGCAGCTTTTCCTTCAATCCGGGACAAGATATGTATGGCTACACCTTC. This codes for CASSFSFNPGQDMYGYTF.